This is a list of T cell receptor beta chains from one sample in a study of Graves' ophthalmopathy and Graves' hyperthyroidism. TCRdb re-derived calls from the multiplex PCR reads in MiXCR, one entry per CDR3 protein. The top ten hold 11% of the sample, which has roughly 1.1 million distinct CDR3 sequences, about 40% seen once. Sequenced sample: peripheral blood or thyroid tissue (not recorded which). These receptors were taken from an adult man with Graves' hyperthyroidism. Both conserved end residues are part of each CDR3. The D gene is left open where the match is weak. Clone size is stated in some rows and not others, as once, few, many or a class when expanded.

TRBV7-6	TRBJ1-3	-	TRBD1	TGTGCCAGCAGCTTAGAACAGGGGGACACCATATATTTT	CASSLEQGDTIYF
TRBV7-2	TRBJ2-7	few	TRBD1	TGCGCCAGCAGCCGAGGACAGGAAGTAGTCTACGAGCAGTACTTC	CASSRGQEVVYEQYF
TRBV15	TRBJ2-5	-	-	TGTGCCACCAGCAGGGGCCTAGGGGAGACCCAGTACTTC	CATSRGLGETQYF
TRBV10-3	TRBJ2-1	-	-	TGTGCCATCACAGAAGGGGACAATGAGCAGTTCTTC	CAITEGDNEQFF
TRBV10-2	TRBJ1-5	-	-	TGCGCCAGCAGTGCCAGTAAAAGGACGGGAGATCAGCCCCAGCATTTT	CASSASKRTGDQPQHF
TRBV24-1	TRBJ2-5	-	-	TGTGCCACCAGTCGGGGTTCGTACCAAGAGACCCAGTACTTC	CATSRGSYQETQYF
TRBV10-2	TRBJ2-7	many	-	TGTGCCAGCAGTGAATTGTACGAGCAGTACTTC	CASSELYEQYF
TRBV9	TRBJ2-5	-	TRBD2	TGTGCCAGCAACGGGGGGTCCCAGACCCAGTACTTC	CASNGGSQTQYF
TRBV20-1	TRBJ2-7	-	-	TGCAGCCGGGACCTAACCTACGAGCAGTACTTC	CSRDLTYEQYF
TRBV7-8	TRBJ2-7	-	-	TGTGCCAGCAGTTACCGAACACTAAGACTGGGGGAGCAGTACTTC	CASSYRTLRLGEQYF
TRBV29-1	TRBJ1-5	many	TRBD1	TGCAGCGTCGGACAGGGAGGTAATCAGCCCCAGCATTTT	CSVGQGGNQPQHF
TRBV6-5	TRBJ1-4	few	TRBD1	TGTGCCAGCAGGAACCGGGACAGTGGGGAAAAACTGTTTTTT	CASRNRDSGEKLFF
TRBV6-2/TRBV6-3	TRBJ1-1	-	TRBD1	TGTGCCAGCAGTAGAACCACAGGGGGCGTGAAGGTCACTGAAGCTTTCTTT	CASSRTTGGVKVTEAFF
TRBV5-6	TRBJ2-2	-	-	TGTGCCAGCAGCGGGACACGCCTGACCGGGGAGCTGTTTTTT	CASSGTRLTGELFF
TRBV6-5	TRBJ1-1	many	-	TGTGCCAGCACCGGGAGGAACACTGAAGCTTTCTTT	CASTGRNTEAFF
TRBV29-1	TRBJ1-1	-	-	TGCAGCGTTGAGGGGATGAACACTGAAGCTTTCTTT	CSVEGMNTEAFF
TRBV11-1	TRBJ1-1	-	TRBD1	TGTGCCAGCAGCCCAAAGGGCCGGTCGACAGGGTTGGCTGAAGCTTTCTTT	CASSPKGRSTGLAEAFF
TRBV6-1	TRBJ2-7	-	TRBD1	TGTGCCAGCAGTGGAACAACGGGACAGGGGGGTTCCTACGAGCAGTACTTC	CASSGTTGQGGSYEQYF
TRBV12-3/TRBV12-4	TRBJ2-3	-	-	TGTGCCAGCGTACGTGGGGGACTTGGCACAGATACGCAGTATTTT	CASVRGGLGTDTQYF
TRBV5-5	TRBJ2-5	many	-	TGTGCCAGCAGCTTCCGGCGGAGTAGTCAAGAGACCCAGTACTTC	CASSFRRSSQETQYF
TRBV7-9	TRBJ1-5	many	-	TGTGCCAGCAGCTCCGGAAGTACAGGGCGTCCCCAGCATTTT	CASSSGSTGRPQHF
TRBV5-1	TRBJ1-4	-	-	TGCGCCAGCAGCTTTTCAGGCCCGACCGAAAAACTGTTTTTT	CASSFSGPTEKLFF
TRBV2	TRBJ2-7	many	-	TGTGCCAGCAGCCCAGAAGCTGGACGCTACGAGCAGTACTTC	CASSPEAGRYEQYF
TRBV4-1	TRBJ2-7	few	TRBD1	TGCGCCAGCAGCCAGGCCGGGACAGGGGCAGGAGAGCAGTACTTC	CASSQAGTGAGEQYF
TRBV9	TRBJ2-5	many	-	TGTGCCAGCAGCCCACACCAGGGCACCGGGACCCAGTACTTC	CASSPHQGTGTQYF
TRBV29-1	TRBJ1-6	-	-	TGCAGCGTTGCCCTCGGACAGAACAATTCACCCCTCCACTTT	CSVALGQNNSPLHF
TRBV10-3	TRBJ1-1	-	-	TGTGCCATCAGTGACCCCACAAGTACCAACACTGAAGCTTTCTTT	CAISDPTSTNTEAFF
TRBV12-3/TRBV12-4	TRBJ2-5	few	-	TGTGCCAGCAGTTTCCAGGAGACCACACAAGAGACCCAGTACTTC	CASSFQETTQETQYF
TRBV3-1	TRBJ1-2	-	TRBD1	TGTGCCAGCAGCGGGACCGGGACAGTCTATGGCTACACCTTC	CASSGTGTVYGYTF
TRBV10-3	TRBJ1-1	-	TRBD1	TGTGCCATCAGTGATCTAAAGGGGGCGCTCACTGAAGCTTTCTTT	CAISDLKGALTEAFF
TRBV5-1	TRBJ1-1	-	-	TGCGCCAGCAGCTCACGGGCTGGGGCCAACACTGAAGCTTTCTTT	CASSSRAGANTEAFF
TRBV29-1	TRBJ1-2	-	-	TGCAGCGTTGAACATTATCGAGGGGTGGGCTATGGCTACACCTTC	CSVEHYRGVGYGYTF
TRBV7-9	TRBJ2-7	many	TRBD1	TGTGCCAGCAGGGATGAAAGGACAGGATTCTACGAGCAGTACTTC	CASRDERTGFYEQYF
TRBV6-5	TRBJ1-2	few	-	TGTGCCAGCAGGGTCATTTCCTATGGCTACACCTTC	CASRVISYGYTF
TRBV7-8	TRBJ2-5	few	TRBD1	TGTGCCAGCAGGTCTGGGACAGGGGGCCACCGGGAAGAGACCCAGTACTTC	CASRSGTGGHREETQYF
TRBV15	TRBJ1-1	few	-	TGTGCCACCAGCAGAGATATGGGGGGTTCCACTGAAGCTTTCTTT	CATSRDMGGSTEAFF
TRBV18	TRBJ1-5	-	-	TGTGCCAGCTCAAAGGACAGAGCTAATCAGCCCCAGCATTTT	CASSKDRANQPQHF
TRBV6-5	TRBJ1-6	few	-	TGTGCCAGCAGTGGGGGTGGGGGGATCGGTCCCCTCCACTTT	CASSGGGGIGPLHF
TRBV7-9	TRBJ1-6	many	-	TGTGCCAGCAGCGAAACGGAAGGTTCACCCCTCCACTTT	CASSETEGSPLHF
TRBV5-1	TRBJ2-7	many	TRBD1	TGCGCCAGCAGCCCAGGGACAGGGGCGCTACCGACCTACGAGCAGTACTTC	CASSPGTGALPTYEQYF
TRBV7-2	TRBJ2-7	-	-	TGTGCCAGCAGTGCAACAAGAACCGGGGAGCTGTACTTC	CASSATRTGELYF
TRBV10-3	TRBJ2-7	-	TRBD2	TGTGCCTGGGAGGGACGGAGTAACTACGAGCAGTACTTC	CAWEGRSNYEQYF
TRBV20-1	TRBJ2-7	many	-	TGCAGTGCGGGAGGATGGAAGAGCTCCTACGAGCAGTACTTC	CSAGGWKSSYEQYF
TRBV25-1	TRBJ2-7	once	TRBD1	TGTGCCAGCAGTTTGACTTCCAGACAGGGACCCTCCTACGAGCAGTACTTC	CASSLTSRQGPSYEQYF
TRBV6-5	TRBJ2-6	-	TRBD2	TGTGCCAGCAGCTGGGGAGGACTAGCGGGGGATGGGGCCAACGTCCTGACTTTC	CASSWGGLAGDGANVLTF
TRBV2	TRBJ1-2	-	-	TGTGCCAGCAGTCCCATGGGCAGGTCGAACTATGGCTACACCTTC	CASSPMGRSNYGYTF
TRBV20-1	TRBJ2-7	-	-	TGCAGTGCTAGTTTACACTGGGGTGCCAACGAGCAGTACTTC	CSASLHWGANEQYF
TRBV2	TRBJ1-4	-	TRBD1	TGTGCCAGCACTCCGGACAGGGGCGAAAAACTGTTTTTT	CASTPDRGEKLFF
TRBV28	TRBJ2-5	-	-	TGTGCCAGCAGTCCCCTATGGTGGCGAGAGACCCAGTACTTC	CASSPLWWRETQYF
TRBV7-9	TRBJ2-1	-	TRBD1	TGTGCCAGCAGCCCTAGGGACAGATCCTACGATGAGCAGTTCTTC	CASSPRDRSYDEQFF
TRBV7-8	TRBJ1-1	-	TRBD1	TGTGCCAGCAGCTTAGTTTTGGTACAGGGGCGGAAGAACACTGAAGCTTTCTTT	CASSLVLVQGRKNTEAFF
TRBV9	TRBJ2-5	many	TRBD2	TGTGCCAGCAAGGCCTCCGGCGGGGGGCAAGAGACCCAGTACTTC	CASKASGGGQETQYF
TRBV7-2	TRBJ1-2	many	TRBD1	TGTGCCAGCAGCTTAGTCTCCATAGACAGGGGCTTCTATGGCTACACCTTC	CASSLVSIDRGFYGYTF
TRBV7-9	TRBJ1-2	many	-	TGTGCCAGCAGCTCGAAAATTTATGGCTACACCTTC	CASSSKIYGYTF
TRBV6-6	TRBJ1-4	-	TRBD1	TGTGCCAGCAGCAGGGGGGACAGGGGGCGCCGTGAAAAACTGTTTTTT	CASSRGDRGRREKLFF
TRBV7-2	TRBJ2-5	-	-	TGTGCCAGCGGCCTGACAGCCCAAGAGACCCAGTACTTC	CASGLTAQETQYF
TRBV15	TRBJ2-6	-	TRBD1	TGTGCCACCCGTCGACAGGGAGTTTTTGGGGCCAACGTCCTGACTTTC	CATRRQGVFGANVLTF
TRBV6-5	TRBJ2-5	few	-	TGTGCCAGCGGACTTGAGTGGGCCCAAGAGACCCAGTACTTC	CASGLEWAQETQYF
TRBV13	TRBJ2-5	many	TRBD2	TGTGCCAGCAGCGGGGGGACTAGCGGGATGGAAGAGACCCAGTACTTC	CASSGGTSGMEETQYF
TRBV20-1	TRBJ2-5	many	-	TGCAGTGCTAGAGATTTTATCCAAGAGACCCAGTACTTC	CSARDFIQETQYF